The 8 T cell receptor beta chains given below trace back to one sample, sequenced in a study of cytomegalovirus exposure and HLA in healthy donors. This PCR relied on a set of 60 Vbeta primers and 13 Jbeta primers. Sequencing used immunoSEQ multiplex PCR; TCRdb keeps in-frame clones, though not all of them. The table records tens of thousands of clones, roughly 81% of them present only once. The sequenced sample was PBMCs. The receptor set was obtained from a young woman in good health and CMV-seronegative.

V usage is TRBV12-5 and J usage is TRBJ1-4; TRBD1 agrees at 8 bases. V shed 3 bases, J shed 8 bases, and the junction held 17 bases outside the gene matches. The CDR3 spans 18 residues. Germline V lookup: CDR1 LGHNT, CDR2 FRNRAP. The CDR3 DNA is TGTGCTAGTGGTTTTCGCCCTCCCCAGGGGGCGCGAAAGGAAAAACTGTTTTTT. Protein product: CASGFRPPQGARKEKLFF.

V usage is TRBV2 and J usage is TRBJ1-5, with D possibly being TRBD1 (6 bases). Per the germline V gene, CDR1 is SNHLY and CDR2 is FYNNEI. The CDR3 length is 14 residues. Trimming removed 1 base from V and 7 bases from J, with 11 bases in between. The CDR3 DNA reads as TGTGCCAGCAGTGAAGAGAGGGGGGGACAGCCCCAGCATTTT. Translation: CASSEERGGQPQHF.

This clone showed up just once. The rearrangement joins TRBV9 to TRBJ1-2, with D tentatively TRBD1 (5 bases). The CDR3 covers 13 residues. Germline CDR1 reads SGDLS; CDR2 reads YYNGEE. V lost 6 bases and J 6 bases, leaving 15 bases between the germline ends. CDR3 DNA: TGTGCCAGCACGTTGGGGGGGGATGATGGCTACACCTTC. Amino acids: CASTLGGDDGYTF.

CDR3 protein: CASSLLGGVSYNSPLHF. CDR3 nucleotide sequence: TGTGCCAGCAGTTTATTGGGGGGTGTCAGCTATAATTCACCCCTCCACTTT. The chain uses TRBV27 and TRBJ1-6, with D possibly TRBD1 on 5 matching bases. Per the germline V gene, CDR1 is MNHEY and CDR2 is SMNVEV (reference sequence). V was clipped by 1 base and J by 3 bases, with 13 bases between them. This CDR3 comprises 17 residues.

This clone has just one count. The CDR3 nucleotides read TGTGCCAGCAGTTACGGAGTCAATCAGCCCCAGCATTTT. This translates into CASSYGVNQPQHF. The chain combines TRBV27 with TRBJ1-5, with unresolved D. CDR3 length: 13 amino acids. Looked up from germline, CDR1 is MNHEY and CDR2 is SMNVEV (reference sequence). V lost 4 bases and J 3 bases, leaving 7 bases between the germline ends.

This chain's CDR3 is CASSFDRVVDEQFF. The CDR3 nucleotides are TGTGCCAGCAGCTTCGACAGGGTTGTGGATGAGCAGTTCTTC. The chain joins TRBV28 to TRBJ2-1; TRBD1 aligns across 7 bases. V lost 6 bases and J lost 8; bases outside the gene matches: 10. CDR3 size: 14 residues. Germline V gives CDR1 MDHEN, CDR2 SYDVKM.

The chain recombines TRBV7-2 with TRBJ2-3, with D perhaps TRBD1 (6 bases). V dropped 5 bases and J dropped 3 bases, with 12 bases sitting between them. Germline CDR1 SGHTA, CDR2 FQGNSA. CDR3 length: 14 residues. The CDR3 sequence is CASSTEGETDTQYF. The CDR3 nucleotides are TGTGCCAGCAGCACCGAGGGGGAAACAGATACGCAGTATTTT. Based on the CDR3 plus reference TRBV7-2 and TRBJ2-3, the full variable domain is GAGVSQSPSNKVTEKGKDVELRCDPISGHTALYWYRQSLGQGLEFLIYFQGNSAPDKSGLPSDRFSAERTGGSVSTLTIQRTQQEDSAVYLCASSTEGETDTQYFGPGTRLTVL.

The V call is TRBV18, the J call TRBJ2-2, with a tentative D call TRBD2 (6 bases). Germline loops: CDR1 KGHSH, CDR2 LQKENI. This CDR3 region has 15 residues. V shed 6 bases and J shed 2 bases, with 13 bases lying between them. The CDR3, as DNA: TGTGCCAGCTCCACCACGGGAGCCAACACCGGGGAGCTGTTTTTT. It yields the protein CASSTTGANTGELFF.